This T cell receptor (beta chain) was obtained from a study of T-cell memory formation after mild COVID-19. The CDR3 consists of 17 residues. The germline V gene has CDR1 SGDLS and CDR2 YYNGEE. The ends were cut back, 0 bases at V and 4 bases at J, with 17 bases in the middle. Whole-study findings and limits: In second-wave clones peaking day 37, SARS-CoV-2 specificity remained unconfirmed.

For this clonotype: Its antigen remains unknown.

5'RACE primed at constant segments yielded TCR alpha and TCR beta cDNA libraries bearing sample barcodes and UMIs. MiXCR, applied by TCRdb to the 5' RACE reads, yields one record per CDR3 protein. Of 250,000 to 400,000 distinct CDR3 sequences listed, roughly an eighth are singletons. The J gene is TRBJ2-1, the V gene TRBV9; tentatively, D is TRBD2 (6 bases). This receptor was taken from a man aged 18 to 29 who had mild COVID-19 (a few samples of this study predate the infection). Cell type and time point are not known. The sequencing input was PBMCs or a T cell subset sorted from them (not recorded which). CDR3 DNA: TGTGCCAGCAGCGTAGCTACGCGGGGACTCGATTACAATGAGCAGTTCTTC. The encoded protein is CASSVATRGLDYNEQFF.